The rows below give T cell receptor beta chains drawn from one sample of a study of vaccination and CD4 T cells after COVID-19. TCRdb itself ran the PCR reads through MiXCR, one entry per CDR3 protein. This sample has over 15,000 distinct CDR3 sequences, with approximately 61% found just once. Antigens of these TCRs are unknown. Sample: CD4+ T cells from blood, cultured in vitro, taken after SARS-CoV-2 vaccination. These receptors were obtained from a human donor who had recovered from COVID-19. Both conserved end residues are part of each CDR3. The D gene is left open where the match is weak. Size values are once, few and many counts, or a class for expanded clones, and some rows have none.

CDR3nt: TGTGCCAGCAGCTTAGTGGGGGCGGCTAAGGAGACCCAGTACTTC; CDR3aa: CASSLVGAAKETQYF; abundance: NA; v_gene: TRBV7-7; d_gene: NA; j_gene: TRBJ2-5
CDR3nt: TGTGCCAGCAGCTTGCAAGGGGCACGTTCGAACACTGAAGCTTTCTTT; CDR3aa: CASSLQGARSNTEAFF; abundance: once; v_gene: TRBV5-5; d_gene: NA; j_gene: TRBJ1-1
CDR3nt: TGTGCCAGTAGTACAGACCGGGGGACGAGGGCTGGCGGCTACACCTTC; CDR3aa: CASSTDRGTRAGGYTF; abundance: NA; v_gene: TRBV19; d_gene: NA; j_gene: TRBJ1-2
CDR3nt: TGTGCCAGCAGTCCCACCGCTGACTATAATTCACCCCTCCACTTT; CDR3aa: CASSPTADYNSPLHF; abundance: NA; v_gene: TRBV6-1; d_gene: NA; j_gene: TRBJ1-6
CDR3nt: TGTGCCAGTAGTGCCCTAGCGGGAGGGTCGACAGATACGCAGTATTTT; CDR3aa: CASSALAGGSTDTQYF; abundance: NA; v_gene: TRBV19; d_gene: TRBD2; j_gene: TRBJ2-3
CDR3nt: TGTGCCAGCGCCGGGGACACTTATAATTCACCCCTCCACTTT; CDR3aa: CASAGDTYNSPLHF; abundance: few; v_gene: TRBV6-2/TRBV6-3; d_gene: NA; j_gene: TRBJ1-6
CDR3nt: TGTGCCAGCAGCTTCGACAGGGTGTTACGCGAGCAGTACTTC; CDR3aa: CASSFDRVLREQYF; abundance: NA; v_gene: TRBV7-8; d_gene: TRBD1; j_gene: TRBJ2-7
CDR3nt: TGTGCCAGCAGCTTAGCCTTCTTGTCGGGGAACACTGAAGCTTTCTTT; CDR3aa: CASSLAFLSGNTEAFF; abundance: NA; v_gene: TRBV7-2; d_gene: NA; j_gene: TRBJ1-1
CDR3nt: TGTGCCAGCAGTCGACAAGACAGGGTGATGAGTGGCTACACCTTC; CDR3aa: CASSRQDRVMSGYTF; abundance: NA; v_gene: TRBV6-1; d_gene: TRBD1; j_gene: TRBJ1-2
CDR3nt: TGCAGTGCGCCTAACAGGGCGACCTCCTATAATTCACCCCTCCACTTT; CDR3aa: CSAPNRATSYNSPLHF; abundance: NA; v_gene: TRBV20-1; d_gene: NA; j_gene: TRBJ1-6
CDR3nt: TGTGCCAGCAGCCGATCCGGACAGCGTTTGAACACCGGGGAGCTGTTTTTT; CDR3aa: CASSRSGQRLNTGELFF; abundance: NA; v_gene: TRBV7-3; d_gene: NA; j_gene: TRBJ2-2
CDR3nt: TGTGCCGGCAGCTTAGCTACAAGAACGAATTACGAGCAGTACTTC; CDR3aa: CAGSLATRTNYEQYF; abundance: NA; v_gene: TRBV6-2/TRBV6-3; d_gene: NA; j_gene: TRBJ2-7
CDR3nt: TGTGCCTGGAGTCGACTAGCGGGGGGGCGCGAGCAGTACTTC; CDR3aa: CAWSRLAGGREQYF; abundance: NA; v_gene: TRBV30; d_gene: TRBD2; j_gene: TRBJ2-7
CDR3nt: TGTGCCAGCAGCTTAGGGACAGGGCGAGACTATGGCTACACCTTC; CDR3aa: CASSLGTGRDYGYTF; abundance: NA; v_gene: TRBV11-2; d_gene: TRBD1; j_gene: TRBJ1-2
CDR3nt: TGCGCCAGCAGCTTGGGACAGAGCACAGATACGCAGTATTTT; CDR3aa: CASSLGQSTDTQYF; abundance: NA; v_gene: TRBV5-1; d_gene: NA; j_gene: TRBJ2-3
CDR3nt: TGTGCCAGCAGCCAGACGACAGGAAATTCACCCCTCCACTTT; CDR3aa: CASSQTTGNSPLHF; abundance: NA; v_gene: TRBV4-2; d_gene: NA; j_gene: TRBJ1-6
CDR3nt: TGTGCCATCAGTATCTTGGGGGGCCAAAGCACAGATACGCAGTATTTT; CDR3aa: CAISILGGQSTDTQYF; abundance: NA; v_gene: TRBV10-3; d_gene: NA; j_gene: TRBJ2-3
CDR3nt: TGCAGTGCTAACTACCCGGACGGGGGAGTGAGAACCACTGAAGCTTTCTTT; CDR3aa: CSANYPDGGVRTTEAFF; abundance: NA; v_gene: TRBV20-1; d_gene: NA; j_gene: TRBJ1-1
CDR3nt: TGTGCCAGCAGCCGCTGGGGACTAGCGGGAGACGTGGGAGAGACCCAGTACTTC; CDR3aa: CASSRWGLAGDVGETQYF; abundance: NA; v_gene: TRBV3-1; d_gene: TRBD2; j_gene: TRBJ2-5
CDR3nt: TGCGCCAGCAGCAGCCCCGGGACAGGGGATTCTGGCTACACCTTC; CDR3aa: CASSSPGTGDSGYTF; abundance: NA; v_gene: TRBV4-1; d_gene: TRBD1; j_gene: TRBJ1-2
CDR3nt: TGTGCCAGCAGCTTAGAAGGTTTTGGGGTTTTGTATCCTGAAGCTTTCTTT; CDR3aa: CASSLEGFGVLYPEAFF; abundance: NA; v_gene: TRBV7-9; d_gene: NA; j_gene: TRBJ1-1
CDR3nt: TGTGCCAGCAGCTTAGACCGTCAAGCCCTCCACTTT; CDR3aa: CASSLDRQALHF; abundance: few; v_gene: TRBV7-2; d_gene: NA; j_gene: TRBJ1-6
CDR3nt: TGTGCCAGCAGTGGAGGACTAGCTGAGACCCAGTACTTC; CDR3aa: CASSGGLAETQYF; abundance: NA; v_gene: TRBV2; d_gene: TRBD2; j_gene: TRBJ2-5
CDR3nt: TGTGCCAGCACCCCCCGGTGGGCTAGCACTGAAGCTTTCTTT; CDR3aa: CASTPRWASTEAFF; abundance: NA; v_gene: TRBV7-2; d_gene: NA; j_gene: TRBJ1-1
CDR3nt: TGTGCCAGCGGTCCGGGACGGGTGAACACTGAAGCTTTCTTT; CDR3aa: CASGPGRVNTEAFF; abundance: few; v_gene: TRBV6-1; d_gene: NA; j_gene: TRBJ1-1
CDR3nt: TGCAGTGCTAGAGGCCCAGGACTAGCGGTCTACAATGAGCAGTTCTTC; CDR3aa: CSARGPGLAVYNEQFF; abundance: NA; v_gene: TRBV20-1; d_gene: TRBD2; j_gene: TRBJ2-1
CDR3nt: TGTGCCAGCAGTTTAGCCGTAGGGGTTGGTCAGCCCCAGCATTTT; CDR3aa: CASSLAVGVGQPQHF; abundance: NA; v_gene: TRBV28; d_gene: NA; j_gene: TRBJ1-5
CDR3nt: TGCGCCAGCAGTGAGTCGACAGGCCCCCCTAAGTCCGAGCAGTACTTC; CDR3aa: CASSESTGPPKSEQYF; abundance: NA; v_gene: TRBV10-1; d_gene: NA; j_gene: TRBJ2-7
CDR3nt: TGTGCCAGCAGCCGCGGGGCCGCGGATACGCAGTATTTT; CDR3aa: CASSRGAADTQYF; abundance: NA; v_gene: TRBV7-3; d_gene: NA; j_gene: TRBJ2-3
CDR3nt: TGTGCCAGCAGCGGATTGGGGGGACCGGTTGGCTACACCTTC; CDR3aa: CASSGLGGPVGYTF; abundance: few; v_gene: TRBV2; d_gene: NA; j_gene: TRBJ1-2
CDR3nt: TGTGCCAGCAGTTGGTCTCCACAGGCAGAGACCCAGTACTTC; CDR3aa: CASSWSPQAETQYF; abundance: few; v_gene: TRBV11-2; d_gene: NA; j_gene: TRBJ2-5